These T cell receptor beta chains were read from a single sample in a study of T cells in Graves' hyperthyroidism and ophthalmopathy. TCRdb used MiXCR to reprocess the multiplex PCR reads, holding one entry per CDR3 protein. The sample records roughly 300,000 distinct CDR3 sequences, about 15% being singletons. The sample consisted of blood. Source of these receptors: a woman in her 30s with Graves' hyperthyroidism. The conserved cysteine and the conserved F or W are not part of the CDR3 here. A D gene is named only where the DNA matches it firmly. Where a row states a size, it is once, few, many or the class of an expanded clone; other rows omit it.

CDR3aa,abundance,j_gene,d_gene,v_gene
SARGRTLHGYT,few,TRBJ1-2,.,TRBV20-1
ASSSPRGGDEQY,.,TRBJ2-7,TRBD2,TRBV11-2
ASRAGEAYEQY,few,TRBJ2-7,TRBD2,TRBV6-1
ASSVDTSGRGDEQF,.,TRBJ2-1,TRBD2,TRBV9
SARDLKPSGRAGGDTQY,.,TRBJ2-3,TRBD2,TRBV20-1
ASSPPGSGGMTDTQY,many,TRBJ2-3,TRBD1,TRBV18
ASSPEPAANYGYT,few,TRBJ1-2,.,TRBV18
ASSFSSGDTEAF,many,TRBJ1-1,.,TRBV12-3/TRBV12-4
ASSFFFGEQY,many,TRBJ2-7,.,TRBV7-2
ASRSTGSNQPQH,many,TRBJ1-5,.,TRBV28
ASSLQARGNEQL,.,TRBJ2-1,.,TRBV11-3
ASSLVWSTYNEQF,few,TRBJ2-1,.,TRBV7-2
ASAKTGETQY,few,TRBJ2-5,.,TRBV6-1
ASSLEEREVDTQY,few,TRBJ2-3,TRBD2,TRBV7-6
ASGLTLTDTQY,many,TRBJ2-3,.,TRBV12-5
ASSTRLAGDYEQY,few,TRBJ2-7,TRBD2,TRBV7-2
ASNYSDGYYNEQF,.,TRBJ2-1,.,TRBV6-2/TRBV6-3
ASSPGVGRGGTEAF,many,TRBJ1-1,.,TRBV7-2
ASSYRQGGRIYRLSEQY,many,TRBJ2-7,.,TRBV6-2/TRBV6-3
ATSRVLGGNGYT,.,TRBJ1-2,.,TRBV15
ASSEEGGSVTEAF,many,TRBJ1-1,.,TRBV6-1
ASSLLVQGSQY,.,TRBJ2-5,.,TRBV7-8
ASSSTAGERHEQF,many,TRBJ2-1,TRBD2,TRBV11-2
ASSQLLGNQPQH,.,TRBJ1-5,.,TRBV4-1
SAPDRARVNSPLH,many,TRBJ1-6,TRBD1,TRBV20-1
ASSLAIRTDTQY,.,TRBJ2-3,.,TRBV5-8
ASSDDGEANEKLF,many,TRBJ1-4,.,TRBV2
ANSLSNTYTEAF,few,TRBJ1-1,.,TRBV27
AWTNEAGATDTQY,.,TRBJ2-3,TRBD2,TRBV30
ASSRAYEQY,many,TRBJ2-7,.,TRBV12-3/TRBV12-4
SASLPPAGYT,few,TRBJ1-2,.,TRBV20-1
ASSQAAGVTDTQY,few,TRBJ2-3,TRBD2,TRBV4-1
ASSPWTISGNTIY,.,TRBJ1-3,.,TRBV5-1
ASSSRSGTGDGGYT,many,TRBJ1-2,TRBD1,TRBV7-2
ASSPSTGSIETQY,.,TRBJ2-5,TRBD1,TRBV5-1
ASTSSGYEQY,many,TRBJ2-7,.,TRBV28
ASSSDRGRYTEAF,many,TRBJ1-1,TRBD1,TRBV9
ASSLDGDTEAF,many,TRBJ1-1,.,TRBV7-3
SARDPQGMYSNQPQH,many,TRBJ1-5,TRBD1,TRBV20-1
ASRGSRSDQPQH,many,TRBJ1-5,.,TRBV6-1
ASSSQVGASTDTQY,.,TRBJ2-3,.,TRBV7-9